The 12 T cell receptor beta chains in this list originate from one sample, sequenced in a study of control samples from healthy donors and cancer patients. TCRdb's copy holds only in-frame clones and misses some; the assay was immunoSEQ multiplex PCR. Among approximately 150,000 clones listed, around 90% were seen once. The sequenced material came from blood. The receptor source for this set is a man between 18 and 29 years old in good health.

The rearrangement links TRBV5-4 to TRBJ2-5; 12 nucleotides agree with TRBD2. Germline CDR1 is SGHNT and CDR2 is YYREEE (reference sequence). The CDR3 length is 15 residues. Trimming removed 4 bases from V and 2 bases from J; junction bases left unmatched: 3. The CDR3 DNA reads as TGTGCCAGCAGCGGTGGGACTAGCGGGCAAGAGACCCAGTACTTC. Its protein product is CASSGGTSGQETQYF.

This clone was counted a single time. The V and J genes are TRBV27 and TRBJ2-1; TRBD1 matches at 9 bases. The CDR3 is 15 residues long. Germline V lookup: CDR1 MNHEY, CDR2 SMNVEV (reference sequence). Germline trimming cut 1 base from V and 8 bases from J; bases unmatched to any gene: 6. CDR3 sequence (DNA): TGTGCCAGCAGTTTATACCGGGACAGGGTCCATGAGCAGTTCTTC. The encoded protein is CASSLYRDRVHEQFF.

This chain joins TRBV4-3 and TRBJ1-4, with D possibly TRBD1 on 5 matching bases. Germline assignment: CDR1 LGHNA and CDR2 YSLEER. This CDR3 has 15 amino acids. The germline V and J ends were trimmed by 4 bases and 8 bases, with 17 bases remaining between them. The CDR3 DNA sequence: TGCGCCAGCAGCCCGAGCACCTGGGGCGGCGAAAAACTGTTTTTT. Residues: CASSPSTWGGEKLFF.

The CDR3 bases are TGTGCCAGTAGTAAGTCCGGTAGCAATCAGCCCCAGCATTTT. Translating gives CASSKSGSNQPQHF. The chain has TRBV19 and TRBJ1-5; D gene unclear. The V end lost 4 bases, the J end lost 0 bases, and 7 bases lay between the germline ends. The CDR3 runs to 14 residues. Germline V gives CDR1 LNHDA, CDR2 SQIVND (reference sequence).

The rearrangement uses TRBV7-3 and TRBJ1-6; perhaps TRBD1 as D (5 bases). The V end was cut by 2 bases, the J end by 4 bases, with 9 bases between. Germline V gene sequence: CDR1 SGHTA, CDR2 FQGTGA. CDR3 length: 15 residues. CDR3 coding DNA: TGTGCCAGCAGCTTAGACGGGACTTATAATTCACCCCTCCACTTT. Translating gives CASSLDGTYNSPLHF. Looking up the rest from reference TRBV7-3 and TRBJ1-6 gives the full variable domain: GAGVSQTPSNKVTEKGKYVELRCDPISGHTALYWYRQSLGQGPEFLIYFQGTGAADDSGLPNDRFFAVRPEGSVSTLKIQRTERGDSAVYLCASSLDGTYNSPLHFGNGTRLTVT.

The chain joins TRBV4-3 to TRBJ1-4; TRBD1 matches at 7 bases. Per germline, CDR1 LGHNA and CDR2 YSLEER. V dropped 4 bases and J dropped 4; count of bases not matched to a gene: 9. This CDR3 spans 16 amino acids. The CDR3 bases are TGCGCCAGCAGCCCCACCGGGACAGACTTTAATGAAAAACTGTTTTTT. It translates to CASSPTGTDFNEKLFF.

The CDR3 reads CASEGGLEEKLFF. Here the CDR3 DNA reads TGTGCCAGCGAAGGGGGGTTGGAGGAAAAACTGTTTTTT. This chain connects TRBV25-1 to TRBJ1-4; D perhaps matches TRBD1 (6 bases). The CDR3 is 13 amino acids. Trimming shortened V by 8 bases and J by 8 bases, and 15 bases separated the two germline ends. Germline CDR1 MGHDK, CDR2 SYGVNS.

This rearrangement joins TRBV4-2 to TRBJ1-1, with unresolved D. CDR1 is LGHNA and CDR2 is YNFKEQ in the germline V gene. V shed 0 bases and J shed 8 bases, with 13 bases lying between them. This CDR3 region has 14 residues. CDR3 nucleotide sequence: TGTGCCAGCAGCCAAGATATCGGCACCCTAGAAGCTTTCTTT. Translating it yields CASSQDIGTLEAFF.

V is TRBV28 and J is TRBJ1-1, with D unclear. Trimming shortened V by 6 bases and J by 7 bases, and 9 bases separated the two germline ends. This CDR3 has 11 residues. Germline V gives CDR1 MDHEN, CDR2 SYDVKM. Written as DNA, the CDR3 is TGTGCCAGCAGGGAGTTGAGTGAAGCTTTCTTT. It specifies CASRELSEAFF. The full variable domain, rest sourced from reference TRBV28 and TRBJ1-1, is DVKVTQSSRYLVKRTGEKVFLECVQDMDHENMFWYRQDPGLGLRLIYFSYDVKMKEKGDIPEGYSVSREKKERFSLILESASTNQTSMYLCASRELSEAFFGQGTRLTVV.

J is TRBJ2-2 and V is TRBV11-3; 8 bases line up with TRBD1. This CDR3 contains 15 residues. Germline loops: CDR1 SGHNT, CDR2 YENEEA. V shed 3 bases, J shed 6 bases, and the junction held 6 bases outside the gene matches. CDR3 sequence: CASSFGQGPAGELFF. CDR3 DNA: TGTGCCAGCAGCTTTGGACAGGGTCCGGCCGGGGAGCTGTTTTTT.

CDR3 nucleotide sequence: TGTGCCAGCAGCTTTGGGAGGGACGAGCAGTACTTC. This sequence encodes CASSFGRDEQYF. The J gene is TRBJ2-7, the V gene TRBV13; 7 nucleotides align to TRBD2. The CDR3 length is 12 residues. The V gene's germline CDR1 is PRHDT and CDR2 FYEKMQ (reference sequence). V shed 3 bases, J shed 5 bases, and the junction held 1 base outside the gene matches.

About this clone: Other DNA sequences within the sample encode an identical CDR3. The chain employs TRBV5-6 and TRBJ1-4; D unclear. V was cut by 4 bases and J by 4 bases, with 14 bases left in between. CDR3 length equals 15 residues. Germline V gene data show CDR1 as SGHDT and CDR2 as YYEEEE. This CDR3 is CASSLRADYNEKLFF. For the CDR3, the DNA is TGTGCCAGCAGCCTGAGGGCAGATTATAATGAAAAACTGTTTTTT.